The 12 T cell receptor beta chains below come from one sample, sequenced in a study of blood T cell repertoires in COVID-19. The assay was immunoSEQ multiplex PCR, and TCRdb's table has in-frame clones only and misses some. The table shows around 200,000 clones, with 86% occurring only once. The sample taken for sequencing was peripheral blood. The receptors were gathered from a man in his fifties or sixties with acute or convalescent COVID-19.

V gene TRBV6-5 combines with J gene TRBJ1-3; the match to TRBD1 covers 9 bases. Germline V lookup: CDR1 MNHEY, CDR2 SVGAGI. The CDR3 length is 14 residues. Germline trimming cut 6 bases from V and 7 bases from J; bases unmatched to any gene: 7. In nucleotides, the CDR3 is TGTGCCAGCAGACGCCGGGACAGGGCGAACACCATATATTTT. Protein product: CASRRRDRANTIYF.

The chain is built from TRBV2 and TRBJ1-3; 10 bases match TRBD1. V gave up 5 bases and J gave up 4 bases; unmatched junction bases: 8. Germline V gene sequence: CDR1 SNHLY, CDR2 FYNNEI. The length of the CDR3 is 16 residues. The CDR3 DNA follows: TGTGCCAGCAGTTCCTGGGGACAGGGGCGAGGAAACACCATATATTTT. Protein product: CASSSWGQGRGNTIYF.

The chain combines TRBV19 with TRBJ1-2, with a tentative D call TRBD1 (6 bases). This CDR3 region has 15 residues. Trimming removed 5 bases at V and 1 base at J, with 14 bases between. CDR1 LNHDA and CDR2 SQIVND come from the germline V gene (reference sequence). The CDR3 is CASSDDRTDNYGYTF. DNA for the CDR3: TGTGCCAGTAGTGACGACAGGACCGATAACTATGGCTACACCTTC.

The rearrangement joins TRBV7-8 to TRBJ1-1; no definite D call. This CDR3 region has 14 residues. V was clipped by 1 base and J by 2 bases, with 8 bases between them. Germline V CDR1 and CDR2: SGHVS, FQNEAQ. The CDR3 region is CASSLVSDNTEAFF. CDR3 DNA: TGTGCCAGCAGCTTAGTTTCAGATAACACTGAAGCTTTCTTT. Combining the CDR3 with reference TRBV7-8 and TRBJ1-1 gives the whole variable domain GAGVSQSPRYKVAKRGQDVALRCDPISGHVSLFWYQQALGQGPEFLTYFQNEAQLDKSGLPSDRFFAERPEGSVSTLKIQRTQQEDSAVYLCASSLVSDNTEAFFGQGTRLTVV.

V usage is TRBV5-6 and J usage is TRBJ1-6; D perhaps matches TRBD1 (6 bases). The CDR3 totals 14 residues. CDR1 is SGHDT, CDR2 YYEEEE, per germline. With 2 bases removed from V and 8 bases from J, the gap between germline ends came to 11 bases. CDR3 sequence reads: CASSLTYRDSPLHF. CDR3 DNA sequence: TGTGCCAGCAGCTTAACTTACAGGGATTCACCCCTCCACTTT. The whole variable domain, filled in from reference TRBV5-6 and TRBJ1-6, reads DAGVTQSPTHLIKTRGQQVTLRCSPKSGHDTVSWYQQALGQGPQFIFQYYEEEERQRGNFPDRFSGHQFPNYSSELNVNALLLGDSALYLCASSLTYRDSPLHFGNGTRLTVT.

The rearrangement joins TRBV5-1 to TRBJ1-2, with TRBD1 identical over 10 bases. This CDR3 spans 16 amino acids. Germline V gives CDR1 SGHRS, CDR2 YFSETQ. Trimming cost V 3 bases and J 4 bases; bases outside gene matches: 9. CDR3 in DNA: TGCGCCAGCAGCTCGGGACAGGGGCGATCATTCTATGGCTACACCTTC. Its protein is CASSSGQGRSFYGYTF.

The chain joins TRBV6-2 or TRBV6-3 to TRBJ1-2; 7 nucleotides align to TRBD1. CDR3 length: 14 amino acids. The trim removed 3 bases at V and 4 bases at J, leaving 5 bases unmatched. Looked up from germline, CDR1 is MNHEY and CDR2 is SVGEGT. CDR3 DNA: TGTGCCAGCAGTTATGGGGACAGCTCCTATGGCTACACCTTC. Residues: CASSYGDSSYGYTF.

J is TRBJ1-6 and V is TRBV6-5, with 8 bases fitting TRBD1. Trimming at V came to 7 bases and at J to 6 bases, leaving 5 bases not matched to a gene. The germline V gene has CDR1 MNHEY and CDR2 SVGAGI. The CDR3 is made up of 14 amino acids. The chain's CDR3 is CASTPTGVNSPLHF. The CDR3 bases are TGTGCCAGCACCCCGACAGGGGTTAATTCACCCCTCCACTTT.

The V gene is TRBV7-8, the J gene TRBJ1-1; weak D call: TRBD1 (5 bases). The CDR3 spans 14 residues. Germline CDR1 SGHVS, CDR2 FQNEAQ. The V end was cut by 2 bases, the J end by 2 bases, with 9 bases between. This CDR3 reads CASSLFQGNTEAFF. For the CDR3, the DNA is TGTGCCAGCAGCTTATTCCAGGGAAACACTGAAGCTTTCTTT.

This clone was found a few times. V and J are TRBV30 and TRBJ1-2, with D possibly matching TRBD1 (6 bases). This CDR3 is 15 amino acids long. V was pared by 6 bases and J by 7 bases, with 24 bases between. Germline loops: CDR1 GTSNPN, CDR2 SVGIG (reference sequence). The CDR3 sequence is CACPSFLTGKIGYTF. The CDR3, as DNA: TGTGCCTGCCCCTCATTCCTTACAGGGAAGATTGGCTACACCTTC.

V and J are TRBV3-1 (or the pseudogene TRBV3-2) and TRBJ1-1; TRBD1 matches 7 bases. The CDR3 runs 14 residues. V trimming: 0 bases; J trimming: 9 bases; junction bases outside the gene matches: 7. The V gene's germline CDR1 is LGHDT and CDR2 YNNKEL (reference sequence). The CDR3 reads CASSQEGGQPKAFF. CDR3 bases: TGTGCCAGCAGCCAAGAGGGGGGACAGCCTAAAGCTTTCTTT.

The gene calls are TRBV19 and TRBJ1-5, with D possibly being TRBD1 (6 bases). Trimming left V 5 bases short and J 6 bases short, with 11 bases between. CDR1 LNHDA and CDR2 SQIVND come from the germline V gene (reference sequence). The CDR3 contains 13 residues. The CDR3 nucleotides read TGTGCCAGTAGTGGAACAGGGCTTCAGCCCCAGCATTTT. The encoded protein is CASSGTGLQPQHF.